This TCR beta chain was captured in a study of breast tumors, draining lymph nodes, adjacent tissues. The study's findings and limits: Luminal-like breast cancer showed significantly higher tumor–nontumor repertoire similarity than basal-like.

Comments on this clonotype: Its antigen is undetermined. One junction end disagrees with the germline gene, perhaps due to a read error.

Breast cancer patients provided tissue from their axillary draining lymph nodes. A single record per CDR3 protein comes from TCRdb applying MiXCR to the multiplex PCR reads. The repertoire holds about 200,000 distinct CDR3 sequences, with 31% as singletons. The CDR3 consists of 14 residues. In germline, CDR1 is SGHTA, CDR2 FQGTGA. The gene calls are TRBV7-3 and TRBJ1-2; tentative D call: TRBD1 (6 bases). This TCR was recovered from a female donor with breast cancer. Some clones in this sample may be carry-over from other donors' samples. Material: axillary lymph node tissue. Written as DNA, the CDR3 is TGTGCCAGCAGCCCAGGGGCTTTGAGGTATGGCTACGCCTTC. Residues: CASSPGALRYGYAF. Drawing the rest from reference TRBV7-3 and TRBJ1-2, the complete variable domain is GAGVSQTPSNKVTEKGKYVELRCDPISGHTALYWYRQSLGQGPEFLIYFQGTGAADDSGLPNDRFFAVRPEGSVSTLKIQRTERGDSAVYLCASSPGALRYGYAFGSGTRLTVV.